The 18 T cell receptor beta chains reported below all come from one sample, sequenced in a study of shared clonotypes between healthy human individuals. Naivety among CD8 cells was defined by CD45RO negativity and positive CCR7 selection, thereby excluding terminally differentiated effector memory CD45RA+ cells. Libraries were prepared by immunoSEQ multiplex PCR; TCRdb keeps only in-frame clonotypes and omits some of them. The data contain around 640,000 clones, approximately 96% of them singletons. Sequenced: naive CD8+ T cells sorted from blood. The receptors come from a woman aged 25 to 45 in good health.

The J gene is TRBJ2-1, the V gene TRBV27, with D perhaps given as TRBD1 or TRBD2 (7 bases each). Germline V gene sequence: CDR1 MNHEY, CDR2 SMNVEV (reference sequence). Trimming cost V 3 bases and J 5 bases, with 14 bases left between them. The CDR3 is made up of 15 amino acids. The CDR3 DNA reads as TGTGCCAGCAGTTTTTCGCCAGGGGGGGACAATGAGCAGTTCTTC. Its protein product is CASSFSPGGDNEQFF.

V and J are TRBV5-4 and TRBJ2-1, with 14 bases fitting TRBD2. This CDR3 contains 17 residues. The germline V gene has CDR1 SGHNT and CDR2 YYREEE (reference sequence). The V segment lost 7 bases and the J segment 2 bases; nucleotides outside the gene matches: 8. CDR3 loop: CASGTSGGGGPYNEQFF. In DNA, the CDR3 is TGTGCCAGCGGGACTAGCGGGGGTGGGGGACCCTACAATGAGCAGTTCTTC.

With regard to this clone: At the DNA level, this CDR3 is encoded by other sequences in the same sample as well. This rearrangement joins TRBV6-1 to TRBJ1-1; D is uncertain. CDR3 length: 11 amino acids. V lost 7 bases and J lost 1, with 4 bases in between. Germline CDR1 reads MNHNS; CDR2 reads SASEGT. Here the CDR3 reads CASTANTEAFF. In DNA, the CDR3 is TGTGCCAGCACCGCGAACACTGAAGCTTTCTTT.

This clone was recorded a few times. V gene TRBV28 combines with J gene TRBJ1-2; D is ambiguous. The CDR3 extends over 13 amino acids. The V gene's germline CDR1 is MDHEN and CDR2 SYDVKM. V lost 3 bases and J 3 bases, leaving 8 bases between the germline ends. This CDR3 is CASSLGRYYGYTF. The CDR3 DNA reads as TGTGCCAGCAGTTTGGGCAGGTACTATGGCTACACCTTC.

This chain connects TRBV4-2 to TRBJ2-1; 9 positions agree with TRBD2. The V segment lost 0 bases and the J segment 4 bases; nucleotides outside the gene matches: 10. The length of the CDR3 is 18 residues. Germline loops: CDR1 LGHNA, CDR2 YNFKEQ. The chain's CDR3 is CASSQERYSGRHYNEQFF. The CDR3 bases are TGTGCCAGCAGCCAAGAACGCTATAGCGGGAGACATTACAATGAGCAGTTCTTC.

This chain links TRBV6-5 with TRBJ1-2; D may be TRBD1 (5 bases). The V end was cut by 3 bases, the J end by 8 bases, with 13 bases between. The germline V gene has CDR1 MNHEY and CDR2 SVGAGI. This CDR3 region has 13 residues. Here the CDR3 reads CASSYGGSRGYTF. The CDR3, as DNA: TGTGCCAGCAGTTATGGGGGTTCTCGGGGCTACACCTTC.

This clone was detected only once. CDR3 residues: CASSSRRSEQYF. Written as DNA, the CDR3 is TGTGCCAGCAGTTCCCGGCGGAGCGAGCAGTACTTC. V usage is TRBV27 and J usage is TRBJ2-7; D unclear. Germline values: CDR1 MNHEY, CDR2 SMNVEV (reference sequence). Trimming shortened V by 4 bases and J by 6 bases, and 10 bases separated the two germline ends. The CDR3 is made up of 12 amino acids.

This clone was counted a single time. The V gene is TRBV5-4, the J gene TRBJ2-1, with D uncertain. This CDR3 contains 13 residues. Germline lookup yields CDR1 SGHNT and CDR2 YYREEE (reference sequence). Trimming shortened V by 2 bases and J by 5 bases, and 8 bases separated the two germline ends. This CDR3 reads CASSFDLHNEQFF. CDR3 nucleotides: TGTGCCAGCAGCTTTGATCTACACAATGAGCAGTTCTTC.

CDR3 DNA sequence: TGTGCCAGTAGTTTCGGTTTAAGTTACGAGCAGTACTTC. It codes for CASSFGLSYEQYF. V and J are TRBV19 and TRBJ2-7; D is undetermined. V lost 5 bases and J 4 bases, leaving 12 bases between the germline ends. The germline V gene encodes CDR1 LNHDA and CDR2 SQIVND (reference sequence). The CDR3 is made up of 13 amino acids.

V gene TRBV2 combines with J gene TRBJ1-6; D is unresolved. There are 13 residues in the CDR3. V was pared by 3 bases and J by 7 bases, with 7 bases between. Germline CDR1 is SNHLY and CDR2 is FYNNEI. CDR3 region: CASSDQVNSPLHF. For the CDR3, the DNA is TGTGCCAGCAGTGACCAAGTCAATTCACCCCTCCACTTT.

The J gene is TRBJ2-7, the V gene TRBV7-8, with D possibly TRBD1 on 5 matching bases. This CDR3 has 12 residues. V dropped 5 bases and J dropped 2 bases, with 7 bases sitting between them. Per germline, CDR1 SGHVS and CDR2 FQNEAQ. CDR3 in amino acids: CASSPTAYEQYF. DNA for the CDR3: TGTGCCAGCAGCCCGACAGCCTACGAGCAGTACTTC. Full variable domain (missing parts from reference TRBV7-8 and TRBJ2-7): GAGVSQSPRYKVAKRGQDVALRCDPISGHVSLFWYQQALGQGPEFLTYFQNEAQLDKSGLPSDRFFAERPEGSVSTLKIQRTQQEDSAVYLCASSPTAYEQYFGPGTRLTVT.

The V call is TRBV2, the J call TRBJ2-7; TRBD2 agrees at 9 bases. CDR1 is SNHLY, CDR2 FYNNEI, per germline. The CDR3 covers 16 residues. Losses at the gene ends were 1 base for V and 7 bases for J; bases not matched to a gene: 11. CDR3 sequence: CASSEGASGILREQYF. The CDR3 region has the DNA TGTGCCAGCAGTGAAGGGGCTAGCGGGATATTAAGGGAGCAGTACTTC.

CDR3 nucleotides: TGCAGCGTTGAAGAAAGTTTGGAACACGAGCAGTACTTC. Protein sequence: CSVEESLEHEQYF. The V and J genes are TRBV29-1 and TRBJ2-7; unclear D gene. The CDR3 spans 13 residues. V lost 0 bases to trimming and J lost 5 bases, with 11 bases between them. Germline V gene data show CDR1 as SQVTM and CDR2 as ANQGSEA.

J is TRBJ1-1 and V is TRBV10-2; 9 nucleotides match TRBD1. CDR1 is WSHSY and CDR2 is SAAADI in the germline V gene. The V segment lost 0 bases and the J segment 0 bases; nucleotides outside the gene matches: 2. The CDR3 is 16 amino acids. The CDR3 bases are TGCGCCAGCAGTGAGTCGACAGGGGGAATGAACACTGAAGCTTTCTTT. Protein product: CASSESTGGMNTEAFF.

The chain couples TRBV6-5 to TRBJ1-1, with D unclear. CDR3 length equals 14 residues. Germline V gene lookup returns CDR1 MNHEY and CDR2 SVGAGI. V lost 0 bases and J lost 0, with 5 bases in between. CDR3 DNA: TGTGCCAGCAGTTACTCGCAAATGAACACTGAAGCTTTCTTT. Its protein is CASSYSQMNTEAFF.

This clone has just one count. The sample has other DNA sequences that encode this CDR3 too. This rearrangement joins TRBV9 to TRBJ1-2, with D tentatively TRBD1 (6 bases). Per the germline V gene, CDR1 is SGDLS and CDR2 is YYNGEE. The V end lost 0 bases, the J end lost 3 bases, and 9 bases lay between the germline ends. This CDR3 has 14 amino acids. In DNA form, the CDR3 reads TGTGCCAGCAGCGTAGGAGGGGGTGACTATGGCTACACCTTC. Protein: CASSVGGGDYGYTF.

For the CDR3, the DNA is TGTGCCAGCAGTTTTGAGGGTTTTCAGCCCCAGCATTTT. This codes for CASSFEGFQPQHF. The chain recombines TRBV28 with TRBJ1-5; D gene ambiguous. The CDR3 has 13 amino acids. Germline V gene sequence: CDR1 MDHEN, CDR2 SYDVKM. Trimming took 3 bases from V and 6 from J, leaving 9 bases between them.

This clone was recorded only once. This sequence joins TRBV11-2 and TRBJ2-5; TRBD2 is a possible D gene (6 bases). The germline V gene has CDR1 SGHAT and CDR2 FQNNGV. The CDR3 runs to 11 residues. V was pared by 5 bases and J by 11 bases, with 12 bases between. The CDR3 here is CASSPTGEQYF. The CDR3 DNA reads TGTGCCAGCAGCCCGACGGGGGAGCAGTACTTC.